This TCR beta chain was found in a study of T cells after yellow fever vaccination. Study findings and constraints: Though it reached lower strength, the secondary response hit its peak faster, day 5 versus 15. Relatively few clonotypes were ones that appeared in both CD4 and CD8 compartments. Reappearance after the booster was seen for most primary-vaccination clones, at 95% to 97% CD4 and roughly 90% CD8.

Germline CDR1 MNHNY, CDR2 SVGAGI (reference sequence). There are 13 residues in the CDR3. This clonotype was seen a few times. Its antigen is not identified. It was through 5'RACE template switching that TCR cDNA was made, with a universal primer site and UMIs added. In TCRdb, the 5' RACE reads were re-called with MiXCR into one record per CDR3 protein. The sample consists of about 230,000 distinct CDR3 sequences, roughly 6.2% of them appearing once. Sequencing was performed on CD4+ T cells sorted from PBMCs, taken on the day of the yellow fever booster vaccination. The source is a young man who received the YFV17D yellow fever vaccine. This chain uses TRBV6-6 with TRBJ2-3; 10 bases agree with TRBD2. CDR3 loop: CATKTSGLDTQYF. The CDR3 DNA follows: TGTGCAACTAAGACTAGCGGGTTAGATACGCAGTATTTT.